The clone carrying this T cell receptor (beta chain) was recorded at least ten times. This sample stems from a study of early T cells in non-severe SARS-CoV-2 infection. Unique molecular identifiers tagged individual cDNA molecules. A single record per CDR3 protein comes from TCRdb applying MiXCR to the 5' RACE reads. The sample holds some 29,000 distinct CDR3 sequences, more than 4% seen once. This CDR3 comprises 15 residues. Trimming took 4 bases from V and 5 from J; bases not matched to a gene: 10. CDR1 and CDR2 (germline): ENHRY, SYGVKD. Sample: whole blood. The TCR sequence derives from an adult who was a healthcare worker with PCR-confirmed SARS-CoV-2 infection or an uninfected control (not recorded which). J is TRBJ2-5 and V is TRBV10-3, with TRBD1 matching over 7 bases. Here the CDR3 reads CAISASWQGDETQYF. In DNA, the CDR3 is TGTGCCATCAGTGCATCCTGGCAGGGGGACGAGACCCAGTACTTC.